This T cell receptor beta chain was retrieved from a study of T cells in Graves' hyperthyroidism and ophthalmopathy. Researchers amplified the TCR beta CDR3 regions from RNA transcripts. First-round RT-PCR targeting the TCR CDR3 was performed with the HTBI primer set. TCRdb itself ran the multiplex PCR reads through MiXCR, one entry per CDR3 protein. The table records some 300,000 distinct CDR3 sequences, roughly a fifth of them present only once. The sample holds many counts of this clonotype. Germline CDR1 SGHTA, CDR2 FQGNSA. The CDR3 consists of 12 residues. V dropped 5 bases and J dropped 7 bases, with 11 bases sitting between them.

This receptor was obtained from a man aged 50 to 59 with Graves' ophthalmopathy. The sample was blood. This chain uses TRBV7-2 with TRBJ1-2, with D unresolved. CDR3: CASSPEFIGYTF. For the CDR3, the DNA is TGTGCCAGCAGCCCGGAATTCATTGGCTACACCTTC.